This TCR beta chain was recovered during a study of regulatory T cells in long-lasting Graves disease (dated by TCRdb to about 2021). Regarding the complete study: Persistent Graves' disease was defined as antithyroid drug treatment for over 5 years with persistently positive TSH receptor autoantibodies. Patients with persistent Graves' disease were compared with patients with newly diagnosed Graves' disease using TCR sequencing and RNA sequencing of peripheral blood. The study was registered as a clinical trial and conducted in China. A total of about 33 samples were covered by TCR sequencing, comprising some 13 persistent and around 20 newly diagnosed Graves' disease patients. In the clinical cohort, patients with persistent Graves' disease had used antithyroid drugs for an average of around 9.9 years.

In the case of this clonotype: Its antigen is currently not known. No much larger clonotype is one base removed from it; base qualities were not supplied.

Libraries were constructed by multiplex PCR. The instrument given in TCRdb is Illumina HiSeq 4000. CDR3 regions were amplified by Arm-PCR with iRepertoire HTBI primers to construct TCR beta libraries. Gel purification was performed on PCR products prior to sequencing. Concerning the study's data processing: Gene usage analysis of CDR3 amino acid clonotypes used the roughly 62 TRBV and 14 to 15 TRBJ segments found across samples. COPE and FqMerger were used to merge filtered high-quality paired reads into contigs. BLAST was used to align contigs to IMGT TRBV, TRBD and TRBJ reference genes, with CDR3 defined following IMGT. Any clonotype with a frequency above 0.1% was counted as a highly expanded clone. Repertoire diversity was measured by Shannon entropy, and V-J evenness by the Gini coefficient. Public clonotypes were defined as clonotypes shared by more than one individual. In-frame beta chains were kept once TCRdb had trimmed the public reads at Q25 with fastp and called clones with MiXCR. Rows matching on CDR3 protein sequence are summarized as one entry with the most common DNA and genes. The V and J calls reflect TCRdb's pipeline rather than the authors' work. For this sample the table gives around 430,000 distinct CDR3 sequences, of which about 20% were detected only once. Of the sample, over 10% is held by the ten largest clones.

In light of the paper, this sample's time point label describes: persistent/refractory GD, antithyroid drugs over 5 years with positive TRAb. For both TCR sequencing and RNA sequencing, RNA was extracted from PBMCs using TRIzol. Graves' disease was diagnosed according to American Thyroid Association guidelines. Patients were recruited from an endocrinology department in Xi'an, China. Each patient gave around 9.2 milliliters of peripheral blood, collected in an EDTA anticoagulant tube. Ficoll Paque Plus density gradient separation was used to isolate PBMCs, and no further T cell sorting was done. RNA quality was checked with an Agilent 2100 Bioanalyzer and agarose gel, and concentration with a NanoDrop 2000. Study-wide conclusions, independent of this receptor: Preferential use of TRBV28, TRBJ1-2 and TRBJ2-5 was observed in persistent disease, whereas TRBV20-1 and TRBJ2-1 were favored in newly diagnosed disease. Because the primary lesion, thyroid tissue, could not be accessed, the study looked at peripheral blood alone. More public clonotypes were shared among persistent patients (under 3,000) than among newly diagnosed patients (966). Only the TCR beta chain was sequenced and analyzed. Compared with newly diagnosed patients, persistent Graves' disease patients had lower TCR Shannon entropy and fewer highly expanded clones, which suggests clonal expansion. As a limitation, the authors acknowledged that the small sample size may reduce accuracy.

Looking up the germline V gene yields CDR1 SGHTA and CDR2 FQGTGA. Trimmed from V: 4 bases; trimmed from J: 7 bases; junction bases lacking a gene match: 6. The CDR3 goes from the cysteine to the phenylalanine over 14 residues. Just the 42-base CDR3 DNA is kept, in frame starting at base 1. The chain employs TRBV7-3 and TRBJ1-2, with TRBD1 matching 10 junction bases. Specimen: peripheral blood mononuclear cells (PBMCs), collected when the disease was refractory, from a patient treated with antithyroid drugs. The receptor was isolated from a female donor with Graves disease. The CDR3 amino acid sequence is: CASSSRQGAFGYTF. The sequenced DNA: TGTGCCAGCAGCTCACGACAGGGGGCATTTGGCTACACCTTC.